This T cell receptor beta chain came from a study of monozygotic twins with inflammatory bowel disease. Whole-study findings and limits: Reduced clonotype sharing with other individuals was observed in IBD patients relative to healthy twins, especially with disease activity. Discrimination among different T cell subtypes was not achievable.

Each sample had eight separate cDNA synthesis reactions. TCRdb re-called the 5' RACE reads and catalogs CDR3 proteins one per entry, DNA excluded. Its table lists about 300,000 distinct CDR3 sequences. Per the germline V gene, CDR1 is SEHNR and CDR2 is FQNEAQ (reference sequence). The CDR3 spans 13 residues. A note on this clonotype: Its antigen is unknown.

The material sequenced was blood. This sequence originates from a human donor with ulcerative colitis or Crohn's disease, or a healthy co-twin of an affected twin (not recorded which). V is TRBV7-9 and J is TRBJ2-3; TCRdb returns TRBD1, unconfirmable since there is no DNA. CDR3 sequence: CASSSRGPDTQYF.